The T cell receptor (beta chain) under discussion was sequenced for a study of cytomegalovirus exposure and HLA in healthy donors (TCRdb year 2017). General notes on the study: According to a later analysis, the approximately 120 validation repertoires were produced on the same platform as the 666 repertoires of the first cohort. A separate validation cohort of approximately 120 different subjects was used in addition to the roughly 670-subject first cohort. The study was designed to test whether signatures of past pathogen exposure could be identified by cataloging public T cell receptors. To predict cytomegalovirus infection status, the study brought together high-throughput TCR immunosequencing, statistical association of individual TCRs with disease status, and machine learning. Points the paper makes about the study in general: Subsequent analysis determined that TCRs grouped into clusters in the first cohort also showed a tendency toward co-occurrence across the roughly 110 validation repertoires, and 94% of cluster scores exceeded 0. The authors suggested that the approach could potentially be generalized to other disease states and immunological phenotypes. A later analysis lacked HLA typing for the validation cohort, so it scored co-occurrence in that cohort across all 110 or so repertoires. Most TCR sequences were seen in very few donors, while some public TCRs were found in many individuals. A few of the identified cytomegalovirus-associated TCR beta chains were confirmed in vitro to be specific for cytomegalovirus antigens. The classifier was reported to diagnose cytomegalovirus status with high specificity and sensitivity in both the original and validation cohorts. In the study, approximately 160 TCR beta chains were listed as associated with cytomegalovirus.

Separate from the roughly 650-subject first cohort, the validation cohort of some 130 subjects was the group to which the donors belonged. V is trimmed back by 7 bases and J by 2 bases, and the junction contains 7 bases that no gene match accounts for. The germline V gene encodes CDR1 SQVTM and CDR2 ANQGSEA. CDR3 length: 15 amino acids, cysteine to phenylalanine. Just CDR3 DNA is preserved here, 45 bases in frame from base 1. The library was produced with the immunoSEQ multiplex PCR assay. Turning to the authors' computational methods: A statistical classification framework was developed to diagnose cytomegalovirus status using the catalog of TCR beta chain sequences. TCRdb retrieved this table from immuneACCESS and kept in-frame rearrangements only. Not all clones are present; in checked studies, unresolved V genes account for under half, and no reason is known for the remainder. The V and J calls and the clone size are those of that table, but D and trimming were determined from the DNA. The table for this sample lists tens of thousands of clones; around 97% of them were counted only once. Roughly 2.3% of the sample is taken by the ten largest.

About this clone: There is no known antigen for this receptor. Base qualities were left out, and no much larger clone turns up one base away.

The chain employs TRBV29-1 and TRBJ2-6, and 8 junctional nucleotides match TRBD2. The sequenced material came from PBMCs. The TCR was taken from a man aged 18 to 30 in good health and CMV-seronegative. The DNA sequence is as follows: TGCAGCGCCGGCCTCGGGGGGGCTGGGGCCAACGTCCTGACTTTC. It translates as CSAGLGGAGANVLTF.